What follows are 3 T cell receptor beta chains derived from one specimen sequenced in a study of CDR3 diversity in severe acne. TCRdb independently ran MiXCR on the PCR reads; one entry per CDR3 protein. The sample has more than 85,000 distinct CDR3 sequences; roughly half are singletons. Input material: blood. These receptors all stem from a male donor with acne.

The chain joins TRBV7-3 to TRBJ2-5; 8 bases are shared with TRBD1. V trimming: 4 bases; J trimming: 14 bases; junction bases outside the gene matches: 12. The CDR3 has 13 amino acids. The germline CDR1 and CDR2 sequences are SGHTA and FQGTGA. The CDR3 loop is CASSSGQDGPSYF. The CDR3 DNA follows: TGTGCCAGCAGCTCGGGACAGGACGGTCCCTCTTACTTC.

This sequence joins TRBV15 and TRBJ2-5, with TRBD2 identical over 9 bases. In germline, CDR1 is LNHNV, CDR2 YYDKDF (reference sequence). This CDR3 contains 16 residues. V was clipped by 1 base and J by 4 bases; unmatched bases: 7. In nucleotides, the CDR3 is TGTGCCACCAGCAGAGGGGGGGGACTAGCAGGAGAGACCCAGTACTTC. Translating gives CATSRGGGLAGETQYF.

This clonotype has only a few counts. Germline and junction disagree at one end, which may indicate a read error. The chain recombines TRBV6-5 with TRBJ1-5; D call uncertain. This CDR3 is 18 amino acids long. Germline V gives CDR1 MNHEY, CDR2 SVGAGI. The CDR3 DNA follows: TGTGCCAGCAGTTTATCGGGCAGCGGGGATTATAGCAATCAGCCCCGGCATTTT. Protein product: CASSLSGSGDYSNQPRHF.